Listed below are T cell receptor beta chains from one sample, sequenced in a study of blood T cell dynamics during melanoma immunotherapy. Generated by immunoSEQ multiplex PCR, the TCRdb table keeps only in-frame clones and is missing some. The table has just over 850 clones, about 88% seen once. The sequencing here drew on cell-free DNA from blood, taken from a patient treated with checkpoint blockade. The receptors stem from a human donor with melanoma. Each CDR3 is given with its conserved first and last residue. Fields, in order: J gene, CDR3 length, V gene, CDR3 protein.

j_call: TRBJ1-5
cdr3_length: 14
v_call: TRBV6-6
cdr3_aa: CASKTTGRYQPQHF

j_call: TRBJ1-1
cdr3_length: 12
v_call: TRBV21-1
cdr3_aa: CASSPPPGKAFF

j_call: TRBJ1-6
cdr3_length: 15
v_call: TRBV2
cdr3_aa: CASNLDRGDRSPLHF

j_call: TRBJ2-1
cdr3_length: 12
v_call: TRBV2
cdr3_aa: CASSEGRVRGFF

j_call: TRBJ1-2
cdr3_length: 15
v_call: TRBV7-8
cdr3_aa: CASSTEGQRNYGYTF

j_call: TRBJ2-2
cdr3_length: 14
v_call: TRBV6-1
cdr3_aa: CASSGGYGSGELFF

j_call: TRBJ1-5
cdr3_length: 14
v_call: TRBV5-8
cdr3_aa: CASSYGYSNQPQHF

j_call: TRBJ1-1
cdr3_length: 16
v_call: TRBV18
cdr3_aa: CASSPLPQGGNTEAFF

j_call: TRBJ2-6
cdr3_length: 17
v_call: TRBV5-4
cdr3_aa: CASSSPGQGAGANVLTF

j_call: TRBJ2-7
cdr3_length: 15
v_call: TRBV6-5
cdr3_aa: CASSYSGDIYYEQYF